This TCR beta chain comes out of a study of CD8+CD57+ T cells in acquired aplastic anemia. Study outcomes and limitations: Against the total CD4+ and CD8+ pools, patient CD8+CD57+ cells had lower diversity. Patients and controls shared 25 to 30 CD8+ CDR3 sequences, which appeared highly expressed in patients and within their immunodominant clones.

Genomic DNA templated the TCR beta VDJ and CDR3 profiling. One entry per CDR3 protein, called by TCRdb with MiXCR from the reads. The sample yields about 21,000 distinct CDR3 sequences, approximately 39% seen once. The CDR3 is made up of 17 amino acids. Germline V gene lookup returns CDR1 DFQATT and CDR2 SNEGSKA (reference sequence). V was clipped by 2 bases and J by 2 bases; unmatched bases: 10. Before being chosen for sequencing, patients had shown CD8+CD57+ cell expansion by flow cytometry. The study also sequenced CD8+CD57+ effector memory cells from about 15% of the 12 patients. A severe acquired aplastic anemia diagnosis applied to all patients. There was no therapy given to any patient before the blood sampling took place. Concerning this clonotype: Its antigen remains unidentified.

The chain is built from TRBV20-1 and TRBJ2-3, with 10 bases lining up with TRBD2. The sample comprised CD8+CD57+ T cells sorted from PBMCs. The subset was: bead-enriched CD8+CD57+ effector memory T cells from SAA patients. The clonotype comes from a human donor with aplastic anemia. Written as DNA, the CDR3 is TGCAGTGCTAGAACCCTCGGGACTAGCGTTTCCACAGATACGCAGTATTTT. As protein: CSARTLGTSVSTDTQYF.